This T cell receptor (beta chain) was recovered during a study of T cells in localized non-small cell lung cancer (dated by TCRdb to the early 2020s). At the level of the whole study: Comparing tumors with uninvolved tumor-adjacent lungs, the study looked at the T cell repertoires of over 200 patients with early-stage NSCLC. The cohort was made up of some 240 treatment-naive NSCLC patients whose localized lung tumors had been resected. Of the NSCLC patients, over 120 were male and about a hundred were female, and the mean age was around 70 years. General study outcomes and caveats: Uninvolved tumor-adjacent lung showed the highest T cell clonality, higher than tumor, which suggests more focused antigenic responses in the uninvolved tumor-adjacent lung. Higher blood T cell density associated with longer overall survival, while higher adjacent-lung clonality associated with shorter survival. Because multi-region sequencing of the tumors was not done, intratumor heterogeneity could not be ruled out. Of the top 100 tumor clones, a median of roughly 56 were detected in paired uninvolved adjacent lung; under 35 were also among that lung's top 100. Because the study design was exploratory, TCR variables were selected using unadjusted p-values without false-discovery rate correction.

At diagnosis, peripheral blood, uninvolved tumor-adjacent lung and tumor were collected and stored as a combination of fresh-frozen and FFPE material. For TCR repertoire profiling, blood samples were analyzed as peripheral blood mononuclear cells. In the case of this clone: Its binding antigen is unknown. Relative to the germline gene, one junction end is altered; a read error may explain this.

Taken from cysteine to phenylalanine, the CDR3 has 11 residues. Just the 33-base CDR3 DNA is kept, in frame starting at base 1. The germline V gene (reference sequence) specifies DFQATT as CDR1 and SNEGSKA as CDR2. TCR beta CDR3 regions were sequenced from DNA using the immunoSEQ Assay. In the source study's methods: To compute T cell density, TCR beta template counts were normalized to usable DNA, which was estimated by amplifying housekeeping genes. Using the preseqR package, richness was estimated by extrapolating to 120,000 templates for tissue samples and 400,000 templates for PBMC samples. Clonality was taken to be one minus Pielou's evenness. Tissue-enriched TCRs were identified by differential abundance testing using productive amino-acid clonotypes, minimum total count 5 and alpha 0.1. The Jaccard Index and the Morisita Overlap Index were used to quantify repertoire overlap between compartments. GLIPH clustered TCR beta CDR3s with public tetramer-defined viral CDR3s; viral motifs required at least three viral sequences plus V-gene enrichment. Imported from immuneACCESS, the table was reduced by TCRdb to in-frame sequences with V and J called. These copies leave out some clones; in studies compared against another copy, an unresolved V gene accounts for under half, and the cause of the remainder is not known. V, J and clone size reflect that table, while D and trimming were determined from the DNA. Counted in this sample were approximately 88,000 clones; approximately 91% of them appeared once. Jointly, the top ten make up 4.1% of the sample.

The source of this sequence is a woman aged 40-75 years with stage II squamous cell lung carcinoma. The rearrangement combines TRBV20-1 with TRBJ2-5; TRBD2 agrees with 8 junctional bases. Sample: PBMCs, taken before any cancer treatment. The CDR3 here reads CSARGSGSRHF. Read as DNA, the sequence is TGCAGTGCTAGAGGGAGCGGGAGCCGGCACTTC.